A selection of T cell receptor beta chains follows, all from one sample in a study of CD8+ T cells in alopecia areata. The assay was immunoSEQ multiplex PCR, and TCRdb's table has in-frame clones only and misses some. The data contain around 290,000 clones, 58% of them singletons. This sample comprised CD4+ T cells sorted from blood, obtained at week 24, from a patient treated with tofacitinib. Receptor source: a human donor with alopecia areata. The CDR3 runs from the conserved cysteine through the conserved F or W. The order of the fields is D gene, clone size, J gene, V gene, CDR3 DNA, CDR3 protein. The D gene is left open where the match is weak. Not all rows give a size; the values are once, few, many and, for expanded clones, a class.

D: .
size: once
J: TRBJ1-4
V: TRBV30
DNA: TGTGCCTGGGGTTGGGTTAGAGAAAAACTGTTTTTT
CDR3: CAWGWVREKLFF

D: TRBD1
size: few
J: TRBJ2-7
V: TRBV10-3
DNA: TGTGCCATCCTTAGACAGGGGGACTTCTCCTACGAGCAGTACTTC
CDR3: CAILRQGDFSYEQYF

D: .
size: once
J: TRBJ1-2
V: TRBV30
DNA: TGTGCCTGGAGTGAGCAGCTTAACTATGGCTACACCTTC
CDR3: CAWSEQLNYGYTF

D: TRBD1
size: once
J: TRBJ1-6
V: TRBV28
DNA: TGTGCCACCGAGGGACAGGGCGCTTCACCCCTCCACTTT
CDR3: CATEGQGASPLHF

D: .
size: .
J: TRBJ1-6
V: TRBV6-6
DNA: TGTGCCAGCAGTTACCGAGTTGAGGATTCACCCCTCCACTTT
CDR3: CASSYRVEDSPLHF

D: TRBD1
size: once
J: TRBJ2-6
V: TRBV7-6
DNA: TGTGCCAGCAGCTCGGGACAGGGAGGTGGGGCCAACGTCCTGACTTTC
CDR3: CASSSGQGGGANVLTF

D: .
size: few
J: TRBJ2-7
V: TRBV29-1
DNA: TGCAGCGTTAGTGGCAGGGAAATTGGCTACGAGCAGTACTTC
CDR3: CSVSGREIGYEQYF

D: .
size: .
J: TRBJ1-2
V: TRBV30
DNA: TGTGCCTGGAAAGTCGGGGGCAGCTATGGCTACACCTTC
CDR3: CAWKVGGSYGYTF

D: .
size: .
J: TRBJ1-2
V: TRBV20-1
DNA: TGCAGTGCGACACTCGGAGGCTACACCTTC
CDR3: CSATLGGYTF

D: .
size: .
J: TRBJ2-1
V: TRBV14
DNA: TGTGCCAGCAGCCAAAATCTCCGAGATGAGCAGTTCTTC
CDR3: CASSQNLRDEQFF

D: TRBD2
size: few
J: TRBJ2-5
V: TRBV7-2
DNA: TGTGCCAGCAGCCTTGGACTAGCAGGGCAAGAGACCCAGTACTTC
CDR3: CASSLGLAGQETQYF

D: .
size: few
J: TRBJ1-1
V: TRBV30
DNA: TGTGCCTGGAGTGTTTATCGACCCTACCTTTCAGCCTCGAACACTGAAGCTTTCTTT
CDR3: CAWSVYRPYLSASNTEAFF

D: TRBD2
size: .
J: TRBJ2-3
V: TRBV28
DNA: TGTGCCAGCAGTTCTAGCGGGGGGCAAACAGATACGCAGTATTTT
CDR3: CASSSSGGQTDTQYF

D: .
size: .
J: TRBJ1-2
V: TRBV29-1
DNA: TGCAGCGTGGCCCGGGGGGCGGATGGCTACACCTTC
CDR3: CSVARGADGYTF

D: .
size: .
J: TRBJ2-4
V: TRBV2
DNA: TGTGCCAGCAGTGAGCTGGAAGCCAAAAACATTCAGTACTTC
CDR3: CASSELEAKNIQYF

D: .
size: .
J: TRBJ2-5
V: TRBV11-1
DNA: TGTGCCAGCAGCTTAGAAATCGGAGAAGGGGAGACCCAGTACTTC
CDR3: CASSLEIGEGETQYF